Shown below are 27 T cell receptor beta chains from a single sample sequenced in a study of T cell repertoires in cytomegalovirus infection. In TCRdb, the reads were re-called with MiXCR into one record per CDR3 protein. Counted here are a few hundred thousand distinct CDR3 sequences, roughly an eighth occurring once; the ten biggest clones make up about 8.7%. The material sequenced was PBMCs. The receptor source for this set is a human donor in good health (CMV status not recorded). Some clones in this sample may be carry-over from other donors' samples.

This clonotype was counted ten times or more. V gene TRBV6-6 combines with J gene TRBJ2-5; 10 nucleotides align to TRBD1. The CDR3 extends over 15 amino acids. With 2 bases clipped from V and 5 bases from J, the junction kept 5 bases outside the gene matches. Germline V CDR1 and CDR2: MNHNY, SVGAGI (reference sequence). As DNA, the CDR3 is TGTGCCAGCAGTTACCGACAGGGGGCAACGGAGACCCAGTACTTC. Translation: CASSYRQGATETQYF.

In its sample, this clonotype was seen many times. This chain uses TRBV7-2 with TRBJ1-5; weak D call: TRBD1 (5 bases). The CDR3 contains 17 residues. V was pared by 4 bases and J by 3 bases, with 19 bases between. The germline V gene has CDR1 SGHTA and CDR2 FQGNSA. CDR3 coding DNA: TGTGCCAGCAGCTGGGGGGGGATTCGACAGTTCAATCAGCCCCAGCATTTT. Translation: CASSWGGIRQFNQPQHF.

This clonotype has ten or more counts. V gene TRBV6-2 or TRBV6-3 combines with J gene TRBJ2-1, with TRBD1 matching 7 bases. CDR1 and CDR2 from the germline V gene are MNHEY and SVGEGT. The CDR3 consists of 12 residues. J gave up 6 bases and V 6 bases, and 2 bases lay outside the gene matches. The CDR3 region is CASRTGVNEQFF. The CDR3 region has the DNA TGTGCCAGCAGAACAGGGGTCAATGAGCAGTTCTTC.

This clonotype was recorded a few times. The genes are TRBV20-1 and TRBJ1-1; unclear D gene. With 1 base removed from V and 4 bases from J, the gap between germline ends came to 13 bases. The CDR3 length is 14 residues. Germline lookup yields CDR1 DFQATT and CDR2 SNEGSKA (reference sequence). Written as DNA, the CDR3 is TGCAGTGCTAGAGTAAGGACCCTGCTCACTGAAGCTTTCTTT. Translation gives CSARVRTLLTEAFF.

This clonotype showed up just a few times. This chain links TRBV12-3 or TRBV12-4 with TRBJ1-5; no clear D. CDR3 length: 12 residues. Deletions cut 6 bases from V and 9 bases from J, with 12 bases between. The CDR3 DNA reads as TGTGCCAGCAGCTCAAGGTATCGGCCCCAGCATTTT. Its protein is CASSSRYRPQHF.

This sequence joins TRBV7-3 and TRBJ1-1, with TRBD1 as a possible D gene (5 bases). This CDR3 has 13 residues. Trimming pared 6 bases from V and 4 bases from J, leaving 12 bases between. Germline assignment: CDR1 SGHTA and CDR2 FQGTGA. The CDR3 region has the DNA TGTGCCAGCAGTATGCAGGGTTTCACTGAAGCTTTCTTT. Residues: CASSMQGFTEAFF.

At least ten counts were recorded for this clonotype. The CDR3 nucleotides are TGTGCCAGCAGATCCGGACAGGGAGCAACTAATGAAAAACTGTTTTTT. As protein: CASRSGQGATNEKLFF. The chain is built from TRBV6-1 and TRBJ1-4; 8 nucleotides align to TRBD1. Germline CDR1 and CDR2: MNHNS and SASEGT. This CDR3 comprises 16 residues. The V gene end was trimmed by 6 bases and the J gene end by 0 bases; junction bases not matched to a gene: 6.

To note about this clonotype: It may be a read error: a sequence one base away is much more abundant. This likely comes from a read error, as the CDR3 has no conserved phenylalanine or tryptophan at its end. The genes are TRBV7-9 and TRBJ1-5, with D perhaps TRBD1 (6 bases). V shed 8 bases and J shed 3 bases, with 14 bases lying between them. Germline loops: CDR1 SEHNR, CDR2 FQNEAQ (reference sequence). The CDR3 runs 14 residues. The CDR3 loop is CASGPGHLNQPQHV. The DNA of the CDR3 is TGTGCCAGCGGTCCGGGACATCTCAATCAGCCCCAGCATGTT.

This clonotype was seen ten or more times. The chain is built from TRBV5-6 and TRBJ1-1, with unresolved D. Germline values: CDR1 SGHDT, CDR2 YYEEEE. The CDR3 covers 14 residues. Trimming cost V 1 base and J 0 bases, with 7 bases left between them. This CDR3 is CASSLNLMNTEAFF. The CDR3, as DNA: TGTGCCAGCAGCTTGAACTTAATGAACACTGAAGCTTTCTTT.

This clonotype was seen only a few times. The CDR3 DNA reads as TGTGCCACTTTAAAGGGTAACACCGGGGAGCTGTTTTTT. Protein sequence: CATLKGNTGELFF. The chain employs TRBV19 and TRBJ2-2, with no clear D. Between the trimmed V and J ends, which lost 10 bases and 2 bases, there was a span of 11 bases. From germline, CDR1 is LNHDA and CDR2 SQIVND (reference sequence). CDR3 length: 13 residues.

This clonotype was seen many times. The rearrangement joins TRBV28 to TRBJ1-4, with D uncertain. Per the germline V gene, CDR1 is MDHEN and CDR2 is SYDVKM. Trimming stripped 6 bases from V and 4 bases from J, with 12 bases between. The CDR3 length is 14 residues. The CDR3: CASSQGFGNEKLFF. DNA for the CDR3: TGTGCCAGCAGCCAAGGGTTCGGTAATGAAAAACTGTTTTTT.

In its sample, this clonotype was seen many times. The chain couples TRBV28 to TRBJ2-1, with 11 nucleotides matching TRBD2. V shed 1 base and J 2 bases; nucleotides not matched to a gene: 1. The V gene's germline CDR1 is MDHEN and CDR2 SYDVKM. The CDR3 totals 16 residues. This CDR3 reads CASSLLTSGTYNEQFF. CDR3 nucleotide sequence: TGTGCCAGCAGTTTATTGACTAGCGGGACCTACAATGAGCAGTTCTTC.

This clonotype was detected ten times or more. V gene TRBV29-1 combines with J gene TRBJ1-1, with a possible D match to TRBD1 (5 bases). The germline V gene has CDR1 SQVTM and CDR2 ANQGSEA. The CDR3 runs to 13 residues. The V and J ends lost 7 bases and 3 bases respectively, with 15 bases between them. CDR3 sequence (DNA): TGCAGCGCCCGGACAACGGCGGACACTGAAGCTTTCTTT. Translated, it gives CSARTTADTEAFF.

This clonotype occurred a few times. This chain's CDR3 is CASSNWGSYEQYF. In DNA form, the CDR3 reads TGTGCCAGCTCCAATTGGGGCTCCTACGAGCAGTACTTC. V and J are TRBV18 and TRBJ2-7; D call uncertain. The CDR3 consists of 13 residues. V was shortened by 6 bases and J by 0 bases, with 9 bases between the two germline ends. CDR1 and CDR2 from the germline V gene are KGHSH and LQKENI.

A single count supports this clonotype. This chain uses TRBV2 with TRBJ1-4; possible D gene TRBD1, 5 bases. V dropped 4 bases and J dropped 4 bases, with 7 bases sitting between them. Germline V gene lookup returns CDR1 SNHLY and CDR2 FYNNEI. This CDR3 contains 13 residues. CDR3 in DNA: TGTGCCAGCAGTGGGGACTTTAATGAAAAACTGTTTTTT. This gives the protein CASSGDFNEKLFF.

This rearrangement joins TRBV3-1 to TRBJ2-3, with D hard to call. CDR1 LGHDT and CDR2 YNNKEL come from the germline V gene (reference sequence). Trimming pared 2 bases from V and 3 bases from J, leaving 6 bases between. The CDR3 runs to 13 residues. The CDR3 loop reads CASSQRFTDTQYF. CDR3 DNA: TGTGCCAGCAGCCAACGCTTTACAGATACGCAGTATTTT.

The chain couples TRBV20-1 to TRBJ2-7, with TRBD1 matching 9 bases. The CDR3 length is 15 residues. The V gene end was trimmed by 1 base and the J gene end by 0 bases; junction bases not matched to a gene: 4. Germline V gives CDR1 DFQATT, CDR2 SNEGSKA (reference sequence). The CDR3 nucleotides are TGCAGTGCTAGAGGTGGGACAGGGCGCTCCTACGAGCAGTACTTC. Protein sequence: CSARGGTGRSYEQYF.

This clonotype occurred many times. This chain uses TRBV7-3 with TRBJ2-5; D is ambiguous. Germline loops: CDR1 SGHTA, CDR2 FQGTGA. The length of the CDR3 is 15 residues. V lost 1 base, J lost 5 bases, and 14 bases lay in between. CDR3 nucleotides: TGTGCCAGCAGCTTAAAAGGGATAGCAACGGAGACCCAGTACTTC. The encoded protein is CASSLKGIATETQYF.

This clonotype has more than one count but fewer than ten. The chain joins TRBV20-1 to TRBJ1-5; D is uncertain. V was pared by 6 bases and J by 0 bases, with 15 bases between. This CDR3 is 15 amino acids long. The germline V gene encodes CDR1 DFQATT and CDR2 SNEGSKA (reference sequence). The CDR3 spells CSAGSGRYSNQPQHF. CDR3 in DNA: TGCAGTGCGGGCAGCGGACGGTATAGCAATCAGCCCCAGCATTTT.

In this sample, this clonotype turned up a few times. The V and J genes are TRBV10-3 and TRBJ2-3, with 11 bases lining up with TRBD2. Germline V gives CDR1 ENHRY, CDR2 SYGVKD. This CDR3 spans 15 amino acids. Unmatched junction bases numbered 4, after V lost 6 bases and J lost 2 bases. CDR3 DNA sequence: TGTGCCATCAGCGAACTAGCGGGGGCCACAGATACGCAGTATTTT. This codes for CAISELAGATDTQYF.

V usage is TRBV12-3 or TRBV12-4 and J usage is TRBJ1-1, with D possibly matching TRBD1 (6 bases). CDR3 length equals 14 residues. V was cut by 5 bases and J by 4 bases, with 14 bases left in between. This CDR3 is CASSRGGWGTEAFF. For the CDR3, the DNA is TGTGCCAGCAGTAGAGGGGGATGGGGCACTGAAGCTTTCTTT.

The chain uses TRBV5-4 and TRBJ2-3, with TRBD2 matching 9 bases. Germline V lookup: CDR1 SGHNT, CDR2 YYREEE (reference sequence). The V and J ends lost 2 bases and 6 bases, in that order; junction bases with no gene match: 7. This CDR3 comprises 15 residues. CDR3 in DNA: TGTGCCAGCAGCTTAGCGGGGGGCTTCTTCGATACGCAGTATTTT. Translating gives CASSLAGGFFDTQYF.

This clonotype was counted many times. The chain links TRBV5-1 to TRBJ2-1; D is possibly TRBD2 (6 bases). The V and J ends lost 2 bases and 1 base respectively, with 10 bases between them. CDR1 is SGHRS and CDR2 is YFSETQ in the germline V gene. The CDR3 loop spans 15 amino acids. CDR3 sequence: CASSFQGGSYNEQFF. CDR3 nucleotides: TGCGCCAGCAGCTTTCAGGGAGGTTCCTACAATGAGCAGTTCTTC. The full variable domain, in which reference TRBV5-1 and TRBJ2-1 provide the parts outside the CDR3, is KAGVTQTPRYLIKTRGQQVTLSCSPISGHRSVSWYQQTPGQGLQFLFEYFSETQRNKGNFPGRFSGRQFSNSRSEMNVSTLELGDSALYLCASSFQGGSYNEQFFGPGTRLTVL.

This clonotype has more than one count but fewer than ten. This chain connects TRBV7-9 to TRBJ2-2; no reliable D call. CDR3 length: 15 residues. Germline CDR1 is SEHNR and CDR2 is FQNEAQ (reference sequence). Trimming stripped 5 bases from V and 0 bases from J, with 10 bases between. The CDR3 spells CASSLDRTNTGELFF. CDR3 DNA sequence: TGTGCCAGCAGCCTAGACCGAACGAACACCGGGGAGCTGTTTTTT.

The chain employs TRBV19 and TRBJ1-1; perhaps TRBD1 as D (5 bases). The germline gives CDR1 LNHDA, CDR2 SQIVND (reference sequence). The CDR3 consists of 15 residues. With 5 bases removed from V and 0 bases from J, the gap between germline ends came to 13 bases. The CDR3, as DNA: TGTGCCAGTAGTTTCGACAGAAGCATGAACACTGAAGCTTTCTTT. Translation: CASSFDRSMNTEAFF.

This clonotype was counted a few times. The chain combines TRBV29-1 with TRBJ2-3; 8 positions match TRBD2. Germline V CDR1 and CDR2: SQVTM, ANQGSEA. Unmatched junction bases numbered 3, after V lost 6 bases and J lost 4 bases. There are 12 residues in the CDR3. CDR3 region: CSVRGGPDTQYF. The CDR3 DNA reads as TGCAGCGTCCGGGGGGGGCCAGATACGCAGTATTTT.

This clonotype was detected many times. The chain carries TRBV7-2 and TRBJ2-5, with D possibly matching TRBD1 (5 bases). Germline V gene data show CDR1 as SGHTA and CDR2 as FQGNSA. V gave up 5 bases and J gave up 5 bases, with 12 bases separating them. This CDR3 contains 13 residues. CDR3 amino acids: CASSRGAAETQYF. The CDR3 DNA reads TGTGCCAGCAGCCGTGGGGCCGCGGAGACCCAGTACTTC.